A single sample is the source of the 15 T cell receptor beta chains below, sequenced in a study of T cell repertoires in cytomegalovirus infection. One entry per CDR3 protein results from TCRdb running MiXCR on the reads. The data hold about 300,000 distinct CDR3 sequences, with roughly a tenth observed a single time. The sequenced sample consisted of PBMCs. The receptors originated from a human donor in good health (CMV status not recorded). Some clones in this sample may be carry-over from other donors' samples.

This clonotype was seen repeatedly, ten times or more. The chain recombines TRBV28 with TRBJ1-5; D gene unclear. CDR1 and CDR2 (germline): MDHEN, SYDVKM. This CDR3 has 12 amino acids. V dropped 10 bases and J dropped 0 bases, with 7 bases sitting between them. The CDR3 spells CATQRSNQPQHF. The CDR3 DNA reads TGTGCCACCCAACGTAGCAATCAGCCCCAGCATTTT.

The chain employs TRBV7-3 and TRBJ2-5; 7 positions match TRBD2. V lost 1 base to trimming and J lost 5 bases; unmatched junction nucleotides: 7. This CDR3 region has 15 residues. The germline V gene has CDR1 SGHTA and CDR2 FQGTGA. The CDR3 DNA follows: TGTGCCAGCAGCTTAATTCCCGGGGGGTTCGAGACCCAGTACTTC. Protein: CASSLIPGGFETQYF.

The table lists this clonotype with a few counts. The V gene is TRBV18, the J gene TRBJ2-5, with TRBD2 as a possible D gene (5 bases). V lost 0 bases and J 5 bases, leaving 10 bases between the germline ends. The germline V gene has CDR1 KGHSH and CDR2 LQKENI. The CDR3 consists of 14 residues. The CDR3: CASSPPERRETQYF. The CDR3 DNA is TGTGCCAGCTCACCACCGGAGAGGAGGGAGACCCAGTACTTC.

This clonotype was recorded at least ten times. The chain carries TRBV2 and TRBJ2-1; possibly TRBD1 for D (5 bases). Germline V gives CDR1 SNHLY, CDR2 FYNNEI. V was clipped by 4 bases and J by 0 bases, with 10 bases between them. This CDR3 region has 15 residues. The CDR3 spells CASSAGPSSYNEQFF. The CDR3 nucleotides read TGTGCCAGCAGTGCAGGGCCTTCCTCCTACAATGAGCAGTTCTTC.

This clonotype was counted between two and nine times. This chain uses TRBV12-3 or TRBV12-4 with TRBJ1-1; 8 bases are a match to TRBD1. CDR3 length: 14 residues. Trimming removed 8 bases from V and 4 bases from J; junction bases left unmatched: 9. The CDR3 bases are TGTGCCAGCGAATTGACAGGGGTCGCCACTGAAGCTTTCTTT. Protein sequence: CASELTGVATEAFF.

This clonotype was detected ten times or more. The chain links TRBV7-9 to TRBJ1-2; D gene uncertain. This CDR3 region has 15 residues. The V end lost 0 bases, the J end lost 3 bases, and 11 bases lay between the germline ends. Germline V CDR1 and CDR2: SEHNR, FQNEAQ (reference sequence). CDR3 in DNA: TGTGCCAGCAGCTTAGCGTGGCGGGAAGACTATGGCTACACCTTC. Its protein product is CASSLAWREDYGYTF.

V usage is TRBV27 and J usage is TRBJ2-2; 7 nucleotides align to TRBD1. The CDR3 has 15 amino acids. CDR1 and CDR2 from the germline V gene are MNHEY and SMNVEV (reference sequence). The ends lost 10 bases at V and 6 bases at J; junction bases unmatched: 14. The CDR3 DNA reads TGTGCCATGGGGGACAGTTCCCGAAATGCCGGGGAGCTGTTTTTT. As protein: CAMGDSSRNAGELFF.

In its sample, this clonotype was seen many times. The CDR3 region is CSVGGGPRETQYF. In DNA, the CDR3 is TGCAGCGTTGGAGGGGGTCCGCGAGAGACCCAGTACTTC. The V and J genes are TRBV29-1 and TRBJ2-5, with D possibly matching TRBD1 (6 bases). The CDR3 covers 13 residues. Trimming shortened V by 4 bases and J by 4 bases, and 13 bases separated the two germline ends. Germline assignment: CDR1 SQVTM and CDR2 ANQGSEA.

This clonotype turned up a few times. The chain has TRBV13 and TRBJ2-3, with 8 bases matching TRBD1. This CDR3 comprises 17 residues. From germline, CDR1 is PRHDT and CDR2 FYEKMQ (reference sequence). The trim removed 5 bases at V and 4 bases at J, leaving 14 bases unmatched. This CDR3 reads CASSQSPVTGAADTQYF. CDR3 DNA sequence: TGTGCCAGCAGCCAAAGCCCGGTGACAGGGGCAGCAGATACGCAGTATTTT.

V usage is TRBV20-1 and J usage is TRBJ1-1; D is uncertain. CDR3 length: 10 amino acids. The germline CDR1 and CDR2 sequences are DFQATT and SNEGSKA (reference sequence). Trimming left V 6 bases short and J 8 bases short, with 10 bases between. The CDR3 DNA follows: TGCAGTGCCCTGGGAGGAGAAGCTTTCTTT. Translated: CSALGGEAFF.

Ten or more counts support this clonotype. The chain links TRBV7-2 to TRBJ2-1; 7 nucleotides agree with TRBD2. The CDR3 totals 14 residues. Germline CDR1 is SGHTA and CDR2 is FQGNSA. Trimming removed 3 bases from V and 12 bases from J; junction bases left unmatched: 11. The CDR3 DNA follows: TGTGCCAGCAGCTTGGTGACTAGCTTCCCTCTGCAGTTCTTC. Translated: CASSLVTSFPLQFF.

This clonotype was counted ten times or more. The chain carries TRBV5-5 and TRBJ1-3, with a possible D match to TRBD1 (5 bases). Per germline, CDR1 SGHKS and CDR2 YYEKEE (reference sequence). V was shortened by 3 bases and J by 2 bases, with 18 bases between the two germline ends. The CDR3 has 17 residues. In nucleotides, the CDR3 is TGTGCCAGCAGCTGGGGGAGACAGTCGCCCGCTGGAAACACCATATATTTT. Protein sequence: CASSWGRQSPAGNTIYF.

The table lists this clonotype with many counts. The chain links TRBV6-4 to TRBJ2-3; 7 nucleotides agree with TRBD1. The germline V gene encodes CDR1 MRHNA and CDR2 SNTAGT. J lost 4 bases, V lost 0 bases, and 1 base had no gene match. CDR3 length: 14 residues. The CDR3 reads CASSDSQGADTQYF. CDR3 in DNA: TGTGCCAGCAGTGACTCGCAGGGGGCAGATACGCAGTATTTT.

This clonotype was counted at least ten times. The chain links TRBV2 to TRBJ2-5, with TRBD1 identical over 7 bases. This CDR3 comprises 18 residues. The ends lost 3 bases at V and 2 bases at J; junction bases unmatched: 15. Germline V gene data show CDR1 as SNHLY and CDR2 as FYNNEI. The CDR3 nucleotides are TGTGCCAGCAGTGAGTTGGCCAGGGGGAGTCCAGATCAAGAGACCCAGTACTTC. Its translation: CASSELARGSPDQETQYF.

This clonotype was counted at least ten times. The rearrangement uses TRBV14 and TRBJ2-2; D is unclear. CDR3 length equals 14 residues. In germline, CDR1 is SGHDN, CDR2 FVKESK. The V end lost 5 bases, the J end lost 1 base, and 8 bases lay between the germline ends. The DNA for the CDR3 is TGTGCCAGCAGCTTCGACCTGAACACCGGGGAGCTGTTTTTT. Its translation is CASSFDLNTGELFF.